This entry lists 27 T cell receptor beta chains sequenced from one sample in a study of blood T cell repertoires in COVID-19. The repertoire was sequenced with immunoSEQ multiplex PCR; TCRdb's copy has only in-frame clones and lacks some. The repertoire has fewer than 120,000 clones, around nine tenths of them found once; the top ten carry 3.3%. The specimen sequenced was peripheral blood. The source is a woman in her forties or fifties with acute or convalescent COVID-19.

The chain combines TRBV27 with TRBJ2-7; a weak D match, TRBD1 (6 bases). Germline CDR1 MNHEY, CDR2 SMNVEV (reference sequence). The CDR3 totals 16 residues. The ends were cut back, 7 bases at V and 2 bases at J, with 21 bases in the middle. The CDR3 loop is CASKLHPQGRPYEQYF. CDR3 sequence (DNA): TGTGCCAGCAAACTCCACCCTCAGGGGCGCCCCTACGAGCAGTACTTC.

This chain connects TRBV3-1 (or the pseudogene TRBV3-2) to TRBJ2-1; 8 nucleotides agree with TRBD1. The length of the CDR3 is 17 residues. V dropped 2 bases and J dropped 2; count of bases not matched to a gene: 8. The germline V gene encodes CDR1 LGHDT and CDR2 YNNKEL (reference sequence). Here the CDR3 reads CASSQPLKGQAYNEQFF. In nucleotides, the CDR3 is TGTGCCAGCAGCCAACCCCTGAAGGGACAGGCCTACAATGAGCAGTTCTTC.

The rearrangement uses TRBV20-1 and TRBJ2-3; D gene ambiguous. This CDR3 spans 11 amino acids. Trimming removed 6 bases at V and 6 bases at J, with 10 bases between. Germline values: CDR1 DFQATT, CDR2 SNEGSKA (reference sequence). The chain's CDR3 is CSAPRGDTQYF. Written as DNA, the CDR3 is TGCAGTGCACCCCGAGGTGATACGCAGTATTTT.

The V gene is TRBV29-1, the J gene TRBJ1-1; TRBD1 is a possible D gene (6 bases). The CDR3 totals 14 residues. V lost 8 bases and J lost 5, with 21 bases in between. CDR1 and CDR2 from the germline V gene are SQVTM and ANQGSEA. The DNA for the CDR3 is TGCAGCCCCCGGGGAGGGGGGGCGAAGACTGAAGCTTTCTTT. Translated: CSPRGGGAKTEAFF.

The rearrangement joins TRBV2 to TRBJ1-3, with 7 bases identical to TRBD1. Germline CDR1 is SNHLY and CDR2 is FYNNEI. The CDR3 consists of 15 residues. The V segment lost 5 bases and the J segment 0 bases; nucleotides outside the gene matches: 4. This CDR3 reads CASSRQGLSGNTIYF. As DNA, the CDR3 is TGTGCCAGCAGTCGACAGGGCCTCTCTGGAAACACCATATATTTT.

This clone occurred a few times. The chain has TRBV18 and TRBJ1-1, with D possibly matching TRBD1 (5 bases). V lost 5 bases and J lost 1, with 11 bases in between. Germline lookup yields CDR1 KGHSH and CDR2 LQKENI. This CDR3 contains 14 residues. The CDR3 reads CASSTNTGNTEAFF. Written as DNA, the CDR3 is TGTGCCAGCTCAACGAATACAGGGAACACTGAAGCTTTCTTT.

The V gene is TRBV30, the J gene TRBJ1-2, with D perhaps TRBD1 (6 bases). Trimming stripped 4 bases from V and 5 bases from J, with 11 bases between. Germline loops: CDR1 GTSNPN, CDR2 SVGIG (reference sequence). The CDR3 runs to 12 residues. The CDR3 loop is CAWMTRGYGYTF. In DNA form, the CDR3 reads TGTGCCTGGATGACAAGGGGGTATGGCTACACCTTC.

The chain carries TRBV29-1 and TRBJ1-1; no clear D. This CDR3 has 12 amino acids. Trimming stripped 8 bases from V and 7 bases from J, with 17 bases between. Germline-derived CDR1 and CDR2 are SQVTM and ANQGSEA. Written as DNA, the CDR3 is TGCAGCTCTTACACTCTGGGCAGTGAAGCTTTCTTT. Translation: CSSYTLGSEAFF.

This rearrangement joins TRBV7-2 to TRBJ2-2; 7 nucleotides align to TRBD1. The CDR3 runs to 15 residues. Germline CDR1 and CDR2: SGHTA and FQGNSA. V lost 2 bases, J lost 1 base, and 1 base stayed unmatched. The DNA for the CDR3 is TGTGCCAGCAGCTTAAGGGACAGGAACACCGGGGAGCTGTTTTTT. Translated, it gives CASSLRDRNTGELFF. Combining the CDR3 with reference TRBV7-2 and TRBJ2-2 gives the whole variable domain GAGVSQSPSNKVTEKGKDVELRCDPISGHTALYWYRQSLGQGLEFLIYFQGNSAPDKSGLPSDRFSAERTGGSVSTLTIQRTQQEDSAVYLCASSLRDRNTGELFFGEGSRLTVL.

This chain links TRBV27 with TRBJ2-1; perhaps TRBD1 as D (6 bases). Per germline, CDR1 MNHEY and CDR2 SMNVEV (reference sequence). This CDR3 is built from 13 residues. V was clipped by 10 bases and J by 4 bases, with 14 bases between them. Here the CDR3 DNA reads TGTGCCACCGGGGACACCAGATACAATGAGCAGTTCTTC. Protein sequence: CATGDTRYNEQFF.

The chain links TRBV29-1 to TRBJ2-5; the match to TRBD2 covers 10 bases. The germline V gene encodes CDR1 SQVTM and CDR2 ANQGSEA. The CDR3 is made up of 13 amino acids. The V and J ends lost 6 bases and 1 base, in that order; junction bases with no gene match: 2. CDR3 DNA sequence: TGCAGCGTAGGACTAGCGGTCCAAGAGACCCAGTACTTC. This sequence encodes CSVGLAVQETQYF.

This sequence joins TRBV7-2 and TRBJ2-7; tentative D call: TRBD2 (6 bases). The CDR3 loop spans 16 amino acids. V was pared by 5 bases and J by 1 base, with 18 bases between. In germline, CDR1 is SGHTA, CDR2 FQGNSA. In DNA, the CDR3 is TGTGCCAGCAGCCCGGTCGGGACTTCGACATCCTACGAGCAGTACTTC. This encodes CASSPVGTSTSYEQYF.

The chain recombines TRBV6-1 with TRBJ2-5; no clear D gene. The CDR3 covers 15 residues. V was trimmed by 2 bases and J by 6 bases, leaving 16 bases between them. Germline V CDR1 and CDR2: MNHNS, SASEGT. The CDR3 sequence is CASSESIVWSQTQYF. In DNA form, the CDR3 reads TGTGCCAGCAGTGAATCCATCGTATGGAGTCAGACCCAGTACTTC.

The chain combines TRBV20-1 with TRBJ2-5, with D perhaps TRBD2 (5 bases). V lost 8 bases to trimming and J lost 7 bases, with 14 bases between them. Germline CDR1 reads DFQATT; CDR2 reads SNEGSKA (reference sequence). This CDR3 contains 11 residues. This chain's CDR3 is CSTDVEGTQYF. For the CDR3, the DNA is TGCAGTACAGACGTCGAGGGGACCCAGTACTTC.

The CDR3 spells CASSSSLGGRGNYNEQFF. DNA for the CDR3: TGTGCCAGCAGCTCCTCCCTGGGCGGGAGGGGGAACTACAATGAGCAGTTCTTC. V is TRBV5-4 and J is TRBJ2-1; TRBD2 agrees at 9 bases. The length of the CDR3 is 18 residues. Germline trimming cut 3 bases from V and 3 bases from J; bases unmatched to any gene: 13. Germline V lookup: CDR1 SGHNT, CDR2 YYREEE (reference sequence).

The chain is built from TRBV5-1 and TRBJ2-1; D gene unclear. The CDR3 sequence is 12 residues long. V gave up 0 bases and J gave up 15 bases, with 13 bases separating them. Germline V lookup: CDR1 SGHRS, CDR2 YFSETQ. The CDR3 sequence: CASSLDGQSSFF. DNA for the CDR3: TGCGCCAGCAGCTTGGATGGGCAATCATCGTTCTTC.

The chain recombines TRBV11-2 with TRBJ2-7; D not resolved. Germline-derived CDR1 and CDR2 are SGHAT and FQNNGV. The germline V and J ends were trimmed by 5 bases and 0 bases, with 8 bases remaining between them. This CDR3 is 13 amino acids long. The CDR3 DNA is TGTGCCAGCAGCCGAGGCTACTCCTACGAGCAGTACTTC. The encoded protein is CASSRGYSYEQYF.

The V call is TRBV7-2, the J call TRBJ2-6, with a tentative D call TRBD1 (5 bases). V shed 5 bases and J shed 4 bases, with 12 bases lying between them. Germline values: CDR1 SGHTA, CDR2 FQGNSA. This CDR3 has 15 residues. The CDR3 nucleotides read TGTGCCAGCAGCCCCGCAGGGTCCGGGGCCAACGTCCTGACTTTC. Translating it yields CASSPAGSGANVLTF.

This sequence joins TRBV5-1 and TRBJ1-5, with D perhaps TRBD1 (6 bases). From germline, CDR1 is SGHRS and CDR2 YFSETQ. Trimming removed 4 bases from V and 1 base from J, with 12 bases in between. There are 15 residues in the CDR3. Here the CDR3 reads CASSSAGASNQPQHF. For the CDR3, the DNA is TGCGCCAGCAGCAGTGCGGGGGCAAGCAATCAGCCCCAGCATTTT.

CDR3 nucleotides: TGTGCCAGTGCGACTAGCGGGACCGTCTGGGTTGGGAATGAGCAGTTCTTC. Protein: CASATSGTVWVGNEQFF. The chain links TRBV25-1 to TRBJ2-1; TRBD2 agrees at 11 bases. CDR1 is MGHDK and CDR2 is SYGVNS in the germline V gene. This CDR3 spans 17 amino acids. The V segment lost 9 bases and the J segment 7 bases; nucleotides outside the gene matches: 17.

V and J are TRBV28 and TRBJ1-4, with D unresolved. This CDR3 spans 14 amino acids. V dropped 6 bases and J dropped 4 bases, with 12 bases sitting between them. Germline assignment: CDR1 MDHEN and CDR2 SYDVKM. CDR3 sequence (DNA): TGTGCCAGCAGCCCCACAGAGCTTAATGAAAAACTGTTTTTT. Translated, it gives CASSPTELNEKLFF.

The genes are TRBV5-1 and TRBJ1-2; D gene ambiguous. CDR1 is SGHRS, CDR2 YFSETQ, per germline. V was cut by 4 bases and J by 6 bases, with 7 bases left in between. The CDR3 loop spans 11 amino acids. As DNA, the CDR3 is TGCGCCAGCAGCCGGGGAGATGGCTACACCTTC. Its protein is CASSRGDGYTF.

The chain recombines TRBV3-1 (or the pseudogene TRBV3-2) with TRBJ2-7; 8 bases agree with TRBD1. The trim removed 3 bases at V and 1 base at J, leaving 5 bases unmatched. CDR1 and CDR2 (germline): LGHDT, YNNKEL (reference sequence). This CDR3 comprises 15 residues. For the CDR3, the DNA is TGTGCCAGCAGCCATGGGGACAGGCCTTCCTACGAGCAGTACTTC. It is translated as CASSHGDRPSYEQYF.

The chain links TRBV28 to TRBJ2-1; 14 nucleotides align to TRBD2. The length of the CDR3 is 16 residues. Trimming removed 4 bases from V and 16 bases from J; junction bases left unmatched: 15. Germline values: CDR1 MDHEN, CDR2 SYDVKM. The DNA of the CDR3 is TGTGCCAGCAGTTCGCCCGGGACTAGCGGGAGACGGGCAAATTTCTTC. This sequence encodes CASSSPGTSGRRANFF.

This sequence joins TRBV27 and TRBJ2-3, with a weak D call TRBD2 (5 bases). The CDR3 covers 16 residues. CDR1 MNHEY and CDR2 SMNVEV come from the germline V gene (reference sequence). V was clipped by 8 bases and J by 1 base, with 19 bases between them. The CDR3 sequence: CASGSRPPGGTDTQYF. The CDR3 nucleotides are TGTGCCAGCGGGTCACGACCCCCCGGGGGCACAGATACGCAGTATTTT.

This chain connects TRBV19 to TRBJ2-7, with 7 bases identical to TRBD2. The CDR3 extends over 16 amino acids. The trim removed 4 bases at V and 3 bases at J, leaving 12 bases unmatched. Germline CDR1 is LNHDA and CDR2 is SQIVND (reference sequence). Here the CDR3 reads CASSRWSGEGHYEQYF. CDR3 DNA: TGTGCCAGTAGTAGGTGGTCGGGGGAGGGCCACTACGAGCAGTACTTC.

V usage is TRBV18 and J usage is TRBJ1-5, with a possible D match to TRBD1 (6 bases). V was clipped by 5 bases and J by 7 bases, with 12 bases between them. The V gene's germline CDR1 is KGHSH and CDR2 LQKENI. The CDR3 covers 13 residues. CDR3 loop: CASSSDRQQPQHF. For the CDR3, the DNA is TGTGCCAGCTCATCTGACAGGCAGCAGCCCCAGCATTTT.